These T cell receptor beta chains were read from a single sample in a study of blood T cell repertoires in COVID-19. The repertoire was sequenced with immunoSEQ multiplex PCR; TCRdb's copy has only in-frame clones and lacks some. The data contain fewer than 150,000 clones, over 80% of them singletons. The specimen sequenced was PBMCs or T cells enriched from blood (not recorded which). All receptors derive from a man aged 30 to 39 who had recovered from COVID-19. CDR3s include the opening cysteine and the closing phenylalanine or tryptophan. D genes are given only for firm matches. Size is stated for part of the rows, as once, few or many counts, or as a class when the clone is expanded.

16	TRBD1	NA	TRBV5-8	TRBJ1-5	TGTGCCAGCAGCTTGGGCAGCCACAGGGGGAACGAGCCCCAGCATTTT	CASSLGSHRGNEPQHF
16	NA	NA	TRBV2	TRBJ1-5	TGTGCCAGCAGAAGGGAGCCAACTGACGGCAATCAGCCCCAGCATTTT	CASRREPTDGNQPQHF
14	TRBD2	NA	TRBV18	TRBJ2-7	TGTGCCAGCTCACCAACGGGACTAGCGAGCGAGCAGTACTTC	CASSPTGLASEQYF
15	NA	NA	TRBV3-1/TRBV3-2	TRBJ1-4	TGTGCCAGCAGCCATAGAGGGCGCGGGGAGGAAAAACTGTTTTTT	CASSHRGRGEEKLFF
13	NA	few	TRBV7-9	TRBJ2-7	TGTGCCAGCAGCTTTGGCTTCTCGTACGAGCAGTACTTC	CASSFGFSYEQYF
15	TRBD1	NA	TRBV5-1	TRBJ2-5	TGCGCCAGCAGCCCCCGACAGGGGGCGAGGGAGACCCAGTACTTC	CASSPRQGARETQYF
14	TRBD1	many	TRBV2	TRBJ2-3	TGTGCCAGCAGTGTGGACAGGGTTTCGGATACGCAGTATTTT	CASSVDRVSDTQYF
16	TRBD2	NA	TRBV9	TRBJ2-3	TGTGCCAGCAGCCCACGGCGGGGGACGGCACAGGATACGCAGTATTTT	CASSPRRGTAQDTQYF
15	NA	once	TRBV28	TRBJ2-5	TGTGCCAGCAGTTTAATAGGCAGGTTAGAAGAGACCCAGTACTTC	CASSLIGRLEETQYF
15	TRBD2	NA	TRBV7-3	TRBJ2-1	TGTGCCAGCAGCTCATTAGCGGGAGGCTCCAATGAGCAGTTCTTC	CASSSLAGGSNEQFF
13	NA	few	TRBV30	TRBJ2-5	TGTGCCTGGAGTTCGCCCCAAGGGGGAAAACAGTACTTC	CAWSSPQGGKQYF
17	TRBD2	once	TRBV12-5	TRBJ2-7	TGTGCTAGTGGTTTGCTGGCTAGCGGGCCGAGCTCCTACGAGCAGTACTTC	CASGLLASGPSSYEQYF
14	TRBD2	NA	TRBV2	TRBJ2-3	TGTGCCAGCAGTATTCTAGCGGGAGGGGATACGCAGTATTTT	CASSILAGGDTQYF
13	NA	NA	TRBV5-1	TRBJ1-2	TGCGCCAGCAGCTTTAGGGACACTGACCCACCCTACTTC	CASSFRDTDPPYF
12	TRBD1	NA	TRBV25-1	TRBJ1-2	TGTGCCAGCAGTGCAGGGGGCTATGGCTACACCTTC	CASSAGGYGYTF